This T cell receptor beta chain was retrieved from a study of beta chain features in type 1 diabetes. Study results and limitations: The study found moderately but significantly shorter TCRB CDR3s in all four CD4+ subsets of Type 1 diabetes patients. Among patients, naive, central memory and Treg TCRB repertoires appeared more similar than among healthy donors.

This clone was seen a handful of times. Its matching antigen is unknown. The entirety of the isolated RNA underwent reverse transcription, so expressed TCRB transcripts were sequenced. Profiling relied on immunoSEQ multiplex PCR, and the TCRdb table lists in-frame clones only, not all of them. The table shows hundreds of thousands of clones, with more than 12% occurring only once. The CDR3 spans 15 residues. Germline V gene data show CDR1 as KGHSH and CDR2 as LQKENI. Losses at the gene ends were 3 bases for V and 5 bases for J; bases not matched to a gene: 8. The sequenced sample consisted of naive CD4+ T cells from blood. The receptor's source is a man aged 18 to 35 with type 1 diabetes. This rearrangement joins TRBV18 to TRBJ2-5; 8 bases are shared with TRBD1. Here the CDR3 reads CASSPSAGGAETQYF. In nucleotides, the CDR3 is TGTGCCAGCTCACCCTCGGCAGGGGGCGCGGAGACCCAGTACTTC.